The 25 T cell receptor beta chains reported below all come from one sample, sequenced in a study of technical replicates of blood from a few donors. Here immunoSEQ multiplex PCR was the method, and the copy in TCRdb shows in-frame clones only, minus some. Of tens of thousands of clones listed, over 90% are singletons. Sequencing was performed on T cells isolated from PBMCs. Source of these receptors: a human donor in good health.

In DNA form, the CDR3 reads TGTGCCAGCAGTAGCCTCCTAAATGAGCAGTTCTTC. It encodes CASSSLLNEQFF. V gene TRBV6-1 combines with J gene TRBJ2-1; D is unclear. Deletions cut 5 bases from V and 7 bases from J, with 9 bases between. Germline loops: CDR1 MNHNS, CDR2 SASEGT. The CDR3 has 12 amino acids.

This CDR3 reads CASSLPDRDRAGYTF. CDR3 sequence (DNA): TGTGCCAGCAGTTTACCAGACCGGGACAGGGCTGGCTACACCTTC. The chain couples TRBV28 to TRBJ1-2, with 9 bases matching TRBD1. The V and J ends lost 2 bases and 7 bases, in that order; junction bases with no gene match: 8. CDR3 length: 15 residues. CDR1 and CDR2 (germline): MDHEN, SYDVKM.

The rearrangement joins TRBV18 to TRBJ1-1; D gene unclear. The CDR3 loop spans 16 amino acids. Germline V gene data show CDR1 as KGHSH and CDR2 as LQKENI. V lost 0 bases and J 0 bases, leaving 11 bases between the germline ends. The DNA for the CDR3 is TGTGCCAGCTCACCACCGGGCCAGAGCATGAACACTGAAGCTTTCTTT. Its protein is CASSPPGQSMNTEAFF.

V gene TRBV10-2 combines with J gene TRBJ2-1; 14 bases agree with TRBD2. This CDR3 has 14 residues. V lost 10 bases to trimming and J lost 8 bases; unmatched junction nucleotides: 7. Germline CDR1 WSHSY, CDR2 SAAADI. This chain's CDR3 is CATKGTSGSHEQFF. The CDR3 DNA reads TGCGCCACCAAAGGGACTAGCGGGAGCCATGAGCAGTTCTTC.

The rearrangement joins TRBV29-1 to TRBJ2-3; tentatively, D is TRBD2 (6 bases). The germline V gene has CDR1 SQVTM and CDR2 ANQGSEA. This CDR3 has 15 residues. V shed 1 base and J shed 2 bases, with 13 bases lying between them. CDR3 loop: CSVEVVLAPTDTQYF. CDR3 sequence (DNA): TGCAGCGTTGAAGTGGTACTAGCCCCCACAGATACGCAGTATTTT.

The chain recombines TRBV27 with TRBJ2-7, with 10 bases fitting TRBD2. CDR3 size: 16 residues. The junction had 10 bases not matched to a gene; V was cut back by 6 bases and J by 2 bases. CDR1 is MNHEY and CDR2 is SMNVEV in the germline V gene (reference sequence). Here the CDR3 reads CASSAPRSGRAYEQYF. The CDR3 nucleotides read TGTGCCAGCAGCGCCCCCCGGAGCGGGAGGGCCTACGAGCAGTACTTC.

This clone was seen just once. The chain has TRBV5-8 and TRBJ1-5, with D uncertain. The germline V gene encodes CDR1 SGHTS and CDR2 YDEGEE. The CDR3 covers 17 residues. V lost 0 bases to trimming and J lost 2 bases, with 15 bases between them. The CDR3 spells CASSLDSIAIGNQPQHF. The CDR3 DNA sequence: TGTGCCAGCAGCTTGGACAGTATCGCCATAGGCAATCAGCCCCAGCATTTT.

The genes are TRBV30 and TRBJ2-1; 9 nucleotides line up with TRBD1. Germline V lookup: CDR1 GTSNPN, CDR2 SVGIG (reference sequence). The CDR3 is 15 amino acids. J lost 7 bases, V lost 2 bases, and 9 bases had no gene match. CDR3 region: CAWSPPDRGLNEQFF. The CDR3 DNA is TGTGCCTGGAGTCCCCCGGACAGGGGTCTTAATGAGCAGTTCTTC.

CDR3 loop: CASTPDRSANTGELFF. CDR3 in DNA: TGTGCCAGCACCCCGGACAGGTCTGCGAACACCGGGGAGCTGTTTTTT. J is TRBJ2-2 and V is TRBV27, with 7 bases lining up with TRBD1. The CDR3 contains 16 residues. Germline-derived CDR1 and CDR2 are MNHEY and SMNVEV (reference sequence). The V and J ends lost 7 bases and 0 bases, in that order; junction bases with no gene match: 8.

This chain connects TRBV7-9 to TRBJ2-7; TRBD1 is a possible D gene (6 bases). This CDR3 is 14 amino acids long. V lost 1 base and J lost 3, with 10 bases in between. Germline V gene lookup returns CDR1 SEHNR and CDR2 FQNEAQ (reference sequence). CDR3 region: CASSLVGHDYEQYF. CDR3 sequence (DNA): TGTGCCAGCAGCTTAGTGGGACATGACTACGAGCAGTACTTC.

The rearrangement uses TRBV29-1 and TRBJ1-1, with 7 bases fitting TRBD1. Germline lookup yields CDR1 SQVTM and CDR2 ANQGSEA. The CDR3 covers 16 residues. The V segment lost 5 bases and the J segment 0 bases; nucleotides outside the gene matches: 12. CDR3 DNA sequence: TGCAGCGTTCGGCATAGACAGGGTTCTTTGAACACTGAAGCTTTCTTT. Encoded protein: CSVRHRQGSLNTEAFF.

The rearrangement joins TRBV19 to TRBJ1-2; D perhaps matches TRBD1 (5 bases). Germline V CDR1 and CDR2: LNHDA, SQIVND (reference sequence). V lost 6 bases, J lost 5 bases, and 13 bases lay in between. There are 13 residues in the CDR3. CDR3 nucleotide sequence: TGTGCCAGTAGCAAAACTGCAGGGTATGGCTACACCTTC. Translated: CASSKTAGYGYTF.

The rearrangement links TRBV7-9 to TRBJ2-1, with 11 nucleotides matching TRBD2. The CDR3 is 16 residues long. J lost 5 bases, V lost 3 bases, and 6 bases had no gene match. CDR1 is SEHNR and CDR2 is FQNEAQ in the germline V gene (reference sequence). CDR3 coding DNA: TGTGCCAGCAGCTTCCCGCGGGGACTAGCGGACAATGAGCAGTTCTTC. Translation gives CASSFPRGLADNEQFF. The entire variable domain, with the rest obtained from reference TRBV7-9 and TRBJ2-1, is as follows: DTGVSQNPRHKITKRGQNVTFRCDPISEHNRLYWYRQTLGQGPEFLTYFQNEAQLEKSRLLSDRFSAERPKGSFSTLEIQRTEQGDSAMYLCASSFPRGLADNEQFFGPGTRLTVL.

This chain links TRBV7-9 with TRBJ2-3; TRBD1 agrees at 9 bases. The ends lost 4 bases at V and 6 bases at J; junction bases unmatched: 5. CDR1 is SEHNR, CDR2 FQNEAQ, per germline (reference sequence). The CDR3 has 14 residues. The CDR3 nucleotides read TGTGCCAGCAGCTCGGGACAGGGAGGGGATACGCAGTATTTT. This translates into CASSSGQGGDTQYF.

The V gene is TRBV5-1, the J gene TRBJ2-5, with 10 bases aligning to TRBD2. The length of the CDR3 is 18 residues. The germline V gene encodes CDR1 SGHRS and CDR2 YFSETQ. The trim removed 4 bases at V and 0 bases at J, leaving 12 bases unmatched. Here the CDR3 reads CASSRPSELAGDQETQYF. The DNA for the CDR3 is TGCGCCAGCAGCCGCCCCTCTGAGCTAGCGGGGGACCAAGAGACCCAGTACTTC.

In the case of this clone: The germline gene is not matched at one end of the junction; a read error may be the cause. In DNA form, the CDR3 reads TGCAGTGCAAGAGGCGCATATGAGCAGTTCTTC. This gives the protein CSARGAYEQFF. The chain couples TRBV20-1 to TRBJ2-1; no firm D call. Germline CDR1 DFQATT, CDR2 SNEGSKA (reference sequence). CDR3 length equals 11 residues.

As DNA, the CDR3 is TGTGCCAGCAGTTTATCGGCAGGGTGGTTCCCAGATACGCAGTATTTT. It is translated as CASSLSAGWFPDTQYF. V gene TRBV27 combines with J gene TRBJ2-3; D might be TRBD1 (5 bases). CDR3 length equals 16 residues. Trimming cost V 0 bases and J 4 bases, with 14 bases left between them. The V gene's germline CDR1 is MNHEY and CDR2 SMNVEV (reference sequence).

The CDR3 here is CASSSGTTGEGYTF. CDR3 nucleotides: TGTGCCAGCAGTTCCGGGACAACGGGCGAGGGCTACACCTTC. This chain links TRBV27 with TRBJ1-2, with D maybe TRBD1 (6 bases). V lost 4 bases to trimming and J lost 8 bases, with 17 bases between them. Looked up from germline, CDR1 is MNHEY and CDR2 is SMNVEV (reference sequence). This CDR3 has 14 amino acids.

The V and J genes are TRBV13 and TRBJ2-1, with 14 bases identical to TRBD2. Germline V gene lookup returns CDR1 PRHDT and CDR2 FYEKMQ (reference sequence). The CDR3 has 14 amino acids. Losses at the gene ends were 5 bases for V and 10 bases for J; bases not matched to a gene: 4. CDR3 sequence: CASSPGLAGEEQFF. The CDR3 nucleotides are TGTGCCAGCAGCCCGGGACTAGCGGGAGAGGAGCAGTTCTTC. Using reference TRBV13 and TRBJ2-1 for the parts outside the CDR3, the full variable domain is AAGVIQSPRHLIKEKRETATLKCYPIPRHDTVYWYQQGPGQDPQFLISFYEKMQSDKGSIPDRFSAQQFSDYHSELNMSSLELGDSALYFCASSPGLAGEEQFFGPGTRLTVL.

The chain has TRBV6-1 and TRBJ2-3, with 10 positions matching TRBD2. The CDR3 length is 17 residues. J was trimmed by 0 bases and V by 2 bases; bases with no gene match: 5. CDR1 is MNHNS and CDR2 is SASEGT in the germline V gene. CDR3 residues: CASSENLAGASTDTQYF. The CDR3 DNA is TGTGCCAGCAGTGAAAATCTAGCGGGGGCTAGCACAGATACGCAGTATTTT.

V gene TRBV12-5 combines with J gene TRBJ2-3; 8 bases align to TRBD1. V shed 7 bases, J shed 1 base, and the junction held 10 bases outside the gene matches. This CDR3 contains 16 residues. The germline CDR1 and CDR2 sequences are LGHNT and FRNRAP. DNA for the CDR3: TGTGCTAGTGCCCTCTACAGGGGGACAGGCACAGATACGCAGTATTTT. It yields the protein CASALYRGTGTDTQYF.

V is TRBV30 and J is TRBJ1-3; D perhaps matches TRBD1 (6 bases). The V gene's germline CDR1 is GTSNPN and CDR2 SVGIG (reference sequence). The CDR3 is made up of 16 amino acids. V was pared by 5 bases and J by 2 bases, with 19 bases between. The CDR3 nucleotides read TGTGCCTGGGGCGCTCTAACAGGGAAACCTGGAAACACCATATATTTT. Protein: CAWGALTGKPGNTIYF.

The chain employs TRBV10-3 and TRBJ1-3; 7 nucleotides align to TRBD1. The CDR3 totals 15 residues. CDR1 and CDR2 (germline): ENHRY, SYGVKD. The junction had 3 bases not matched to a gene; V was cut back by 4 bases and J by 0 bases. This CDR3 reads CAISGGQNSGNTIYF. The CDR3 nucleotides read TGTGCCATCAGTGGGGGACAGAACTCTGGAAACACCATATATTTT.

This sequence joins TRBV9 and TRBJ2-5; TRBD2 matches 9 bases. This CDR3 is 17 amino acids long. J gave up 4 bases and V 0 bases, and 10 bases lay outside the gene matches. Germline V gene lookup returns CDR1 SGDLS and CDR2 YYNGEE. The CDR3 here is CASSVGGSGGEGETQYF. Written as DNA, the CDR3 is TGTGCCAGCAGCGTAGGCGGTAGCGGGGGAGAGGGAGAGACCCAGTACTTC.

This clone appeared once. This chain joins TRBV2 and TRBJ2-7; D remains ambiguous. The CDR3 contains 15 residues. Trimming stripped 2 bases from V and 5 bases from J, with 16 bases between. The germline CDR1 and CDR2 sequences are SNHLY and FYNNEI. CDR3 nucleotides: TGTGCCAGCAGTGAAAATGGCCTCCTTGAAAACGAGCAGTACTTC. It specifies CASSENGLLENEQYF.